This paragraph reports one T cell receptor beta chain. This sample is part of a study of control samples from healthy donors and cancer patients. Profiling relied on immunoSEQ multiplex PCR, and the TCRdb table lists in-frame clones only, not all of them. This repertoire includes fewer than 200,000 clones. The CDR3 spans 13 residues. Trimming stripped 10 bases from V and 10 bases from J, with 22 bases between. Germline loops: CDR1 SEHNR, CDR2 FQNEAQ (reference sequence). This TCR was recovered from a woman aged 25 to 39 in good health. Sequencing was done on a sample of blood. The chain employs TRBV7-9 and TRBJ1-2, with a possible D match to TRBD1 (5 bases). Here the CDR3 reads CANRPSFGGSYTF. The CDR3 region has the DNA TGTGCCAATCGCCCCTCTTTTGGGGGATCCTACACCTTC.